This T cell receptor beta chain originates from a study of blood T cell repertoires in COVID-19. Across the study: Spain, Italy and the United States supplied samples that represented acute and convalescent COVID-19. The analysed material was cDNA or gDNA that came from T cells, B-cell-depleted T cells, or PBMCs.

Trimming removed 6 bases from V and 4 bases from J; junction bases left unmatched: 7. The CDR3 is 15 residues long. In germline, CDR1 is MNHEY, CDR2 SVGAGI. Source study methods: Amplifying reference gene primers gave estimates of nucleated cell counts. TCRdb's table, derived via immunoSEQ multiplex PCR, lists solely in-frame clones and lacks some. Clone size and the V and J calls come from that table; the DNA yielded D and trimming. In the table there are about 260,000 clones, about 89% of which are singletons. The V gene is TRBV6-5, the J gene TRBJ2-2; 8 positions agree with TRBD1. The sequence derives from a woman aged 40-49 years who had recovered from COVID-19. Sequencing was done on a sample of peripheral blood. This CDR3 reads CASSRPGGPTGELFF. The CDR3 nucleotides are TGTGCCAGCAGCCGCCCAGGGGGCCCCACCGGGGAGCTGTTTTTT.